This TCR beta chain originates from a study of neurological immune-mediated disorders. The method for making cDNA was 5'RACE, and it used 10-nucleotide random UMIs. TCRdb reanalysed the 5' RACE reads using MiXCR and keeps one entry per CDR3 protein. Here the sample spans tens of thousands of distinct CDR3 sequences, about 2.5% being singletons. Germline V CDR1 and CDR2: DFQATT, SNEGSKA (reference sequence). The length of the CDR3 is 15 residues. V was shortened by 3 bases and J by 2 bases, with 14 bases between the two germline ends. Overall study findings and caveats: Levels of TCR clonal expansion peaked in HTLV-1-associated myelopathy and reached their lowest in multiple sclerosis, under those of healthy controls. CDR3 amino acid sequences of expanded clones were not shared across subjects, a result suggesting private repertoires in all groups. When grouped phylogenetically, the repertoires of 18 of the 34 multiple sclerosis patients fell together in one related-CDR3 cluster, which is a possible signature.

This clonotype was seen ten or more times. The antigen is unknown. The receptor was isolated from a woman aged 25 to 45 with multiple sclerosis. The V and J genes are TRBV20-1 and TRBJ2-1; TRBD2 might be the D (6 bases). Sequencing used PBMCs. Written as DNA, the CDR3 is TGCAGTGCTAGTGGAGGGCGGACGGCCTACAATGAGCAGTTCTTC. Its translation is CSASGGRTAYNEQFF.